This TCR beta chain comes out of a study of Graves' ophthalmopathy and Graves' hyperthyroidism. At the level of the study: Hyperthyroidism showing no ophthalmopathy within 18 months of follow-up was stable. Study-level results: Researchers report that a 13-signature model separated ophthalmopathy from stable hyperthyroidism, posting less than 90% sensitivity and 75% to 84% specificity.

This clonotype came up many times. Its antigen is undetermined. Amplification targeted the TCR beta CDR3 regions, with RNA transcripts as the source material. In the first round, RT-PCR was carried out with HTBI primers, and a multiplex PCR formed the second round. MiXCR, applied by TCRdb to the multiplex PCR reads, yields one record per CDR3 protein. The sample shows over a million distinct CDR3 sequences, about 38% of them seen only once. Certain patients, namely those with other autoimmune diseases, uncontrolled infections, pregnancy or lactation, were excluded. Trimming removed 1 base from V and 2 bases from J, with 18 bases in between. Per the germline V gene, CDR1 is SGHTA and CDR2 is FQGNSA. CDR3 length: 17 amino acids.

The chain joins TRBV7-2 to TRBJ2-7, with TRBD2 as a possible D gene (5 bases). The clonotype originates from an adult man with Graves' hyperthyroidism. Material for sequencing was peripheral blood or thyroid tissue (not recorded which). CDR3 DNA: TGTGCCAGCAGCTTAGTTGTTCGGGATCAACATCCCTACGAGCAGTACTTC. Residues: CASSLVVRDQHPYEQYF.